These 28 T cell receptor beta chains originate from one sample sequenced in a study of cytomegalovirus exposure and HLA in healthy donors. Primers for the PCR totalled 60 Vbeta and 13 Jbeta. Sequencing used immunoSEQ multiplex PCR; TCRdb keeps in-frame clones, though not all of them. This repertoire shows about 120,000 clones, roughly three quarters found once; its top ten account for roughly 6.2%. Sequenced material: PBMCs. The origin of the receptors is a man under 40 in good health and CMV-seropositive.

This sequence joins TRBV4-1 and TRBJ2-1; 9 bases line up with TRBD2. The ends lost 3 bases at V and 7 bases at J; junction bases unmatched: 10. Germline V gives CDR1 MGHRA, CDR2 YSYEKL. This CDR3 region has 16 residues. The CDR3 loop reads CASSHPMGLAGNEQFF. For the CDR3, the DNA is TGCGCCAGCAGCCACCCGATGGGCCTAGCGGGGAATGAGCAGTTCTTC.

This chain links TRBV4-1 with TRBJ1-2; no firm D call. The CDR3 is made up of 17 amino acids. Between the trimmed V and J ends, which lost 0 bases and 8 bases, there was a span of 22 bases. Germline V gene sequence: CDR1 MGHRA, CDR2 YSYEKL. The CDR3 is CASSQEGAAIMVGGYTF. The CDR3 coding sequence is TGCGCCAGCAGCCAAGAAGGAGCGGCGATAATGGTGGGAGGCTACACCTTC.

The chain combines TRBV20-1 with TRBJ2-7, with 7 positions matching TRBD1. V gave up 4 bases and J gave up 6 bases; unmatched junction bases: 3. Germline V gives CDR1 DFQATT, CDR2 SNEGSKA (reference sequence). The CDR3 spans 11 residues. Written as DNA, the CDR3 is TGCAGTGCTATGACAGGGATCGAGCAGTACTTC. Translation: CSAMTGIEQYF.

The V gene is TRBV4-1, the J gene TRBJ1-4; 8 bases align to TRBD1. Per germline, CDR1 MGHRA and CDR2 YSYEKL. The length of the CDR3 is 16 residues. Germline trimming cut 1 base from V and 8 bases from J; bases unmatched to any gene: 9. The CDR3 loop is CASSQGVRTGNEKLFF. The CDR3 DNA sequence: TGCGCCAGCAGCCAAGGAGTTAGGACAGGGAACGAAAAACTGTTTTTT.

The V and J genes are TRBV7-8 and TRBJ2-7, with 9 bases aligning to TRBD1. This CDR3 is built from 16 residues. With V trimmed by 1 base and J by 5 bases, 9 bases remained unmatched. The germline V gene has CDR1 SGHVS and CDR2 FQNEAQ. Written as DNA, the CDR3 is TGTGCCAGCAGCTTAGTGACGCGACAGGGGGTTAACGAGCAGTACTTC. Amino acids: CASSLVTRQGVNEQYF.

This chain joins TRBV11-3 and TRBJ1-2, with 7 bases fitting TRBD1. With 1 base clipped from V and 1 base from J, the junction kept 6 bases outside the gene matches. CDR1 and CDR2 from the germline V gene are SGHNT and YENEEA. CDR3 length: 16 residues. This chain's CDR3 is CASSLGTGLHNYGYTF. The DNA for the CDR3 is TGTGCCAGCAGCTTAGGGACAGGATTACATAACTATGGCTACACCTTC.

This clone was observed once. The chain has TRBV21-1 and TRBJ1-6. TRBV21-1 is a listed pseudogene. The CDR3 runs 15 residues. CDR3 residues: CASSKSVPYNSPLHF. The CDR3 region has the DNA TGTGCCAGCAGCAAATCGGTTCCCTATAATTCACCCCTCCACTTT.

This clone was detected only once. The chain employs TRBV7-2 and TRBJ2-5, with D perhaps matching TRBD2 (5 bases). The germline V gene encodes CDR1 SGHTA and CDR2 FQGNSA. The V and J ends lost 4 bases and 7 bases respectively, with 22 bases between them. CDR3 length: 16 residues. CDR3 sequence (DNA): TGTGCCAGCAGCTCCCCAAAAGGAGGTACCCCAGGGACCCAGTACTTC. Translation gives CASSSPKGGTPGTQYF.

The chain uses TRBV30 and TRBJ1-6; TRBD1 matches at 10 bases. V lost 2 bases to trimming and J lost 10 bases; unmatched junction nucleotides: 8. The CDR3 loop spans 15 amino acids. CDR1 GTSNPN and CDR2 SVGIG come from the germline V gene (reference sequence). CDR3 in DNA: TGTGCCTGGAGTCCTGGATCGACAGGGGGCTCACCCCTCCACTTT. Translating it yields CAWSPGSTGGSPLHF.

This clone appeared once. CDR3 amino acids: CAISEDRLPGEQYF. Here the CDR3 DNA reads TGTGCCATCAGTGAGGACAGGTTGCCTGGCGAGCAGTACTTC. J is TRBJ2-7 and V is TRBV10-3, with TRBD1 as a possible D gene (6 bases). The germline V and J ends were trimmed by 2 bases and 6 bases, with 14 bases remaining between them. The CDR3 is 14 residues long. CDR1 and CDR2 (germline): ENHRY, SYGVKD.

The chain joins TRBV30 to TRBJ1-1, with D perhaps TRBD1 (5 bases). Trimming pared 2 bases from V and 10 bases from J, leaving 14 bases between. This CDR3 spans 12 amino acids. The germline V gene encodes CDR1 GTSNPN and CDR2 SVGIG (reference sequence). The CDR3: CAWSRGSMGAFF. The CDR3 DNA reads TGTGCCTGGAGTCGGGGGAGTATGGGAGCTTTCTTT.

The rearrangement uses TRBV14 and TRBJ2-3; D unclear. Germline V gene lookup returns CDR1 SGHDN and CDR2 FVKESK. The CDR3 totals 15 residues. Trimming removed 0 bases at V and 3 bases at J, with 10 bases between. Here the CDR3 reads CASSQDSWRTDTQYF. Written as DNA, the CDR3 is TGTGCCAGCAGCCAAGATTCATGGAGAACAGATACGCAGTATTTT. The full variable domain, rest sourced from reference TRBV14 and TRBJ2-3, is EAGVTQFPSHSVIEKGQTVTLRCDPISGHDNLYWYRRVMGKEIKFLLHFVKESKQDESGMPNNRFLAERTGGTYSTLKVQPAELEDSGVYFCASSQDSWRTDTQYFGPGTRLTVL.

The chain recombines TRBV30 with TRBJ2-7; tentative D call: TRBD1 (6 bases). Germline lookup yields CDR1 GTSNPN and CDR2 SVGIG (reference sequence). The CDR3 runs 11 residues. V was pared by 8 bases and J by 2 bases, with 10 bases between. The CDR3 reads CAGRDTYEQYF. CDR3 sequence (DNA): TGTGCCGGAAGGGACACCTACGAGCAGTACTTC.

This clone was counted a single time. V and J are TRBV29-1 and TRBJ2-7; no firm D call. V gave up 6 bases and J gave up 3 bases, with 12 bases separating them. From germline, CDR1 is SQVTM and CDR2 ANQGSEA. The CDR3 extends over 12 amino acids. CDR3 DNA: TGCAGCGTAGGAGAATGGCGCTACGAGCAGTACTTC. Its protein is CSVGEWRYEQYF.

V usage is TRBV11-2 and J usage is TRBJ2-3, with 13 nucleotides matching TRBD2. Germline V gene sequence: CDR1 SGHAT, CDR2 FQNNGV. The CDR3 sequence is 17 residues long. With V trimmed by 0 bases and J by 4 bases, 4 bases remained unmatched. The CDR3 loop is CASSLDRLAGGPDTQYF. CDR3 in DNA: TGTGCCAGCAGCTTAGACCGACTAGCGGGGGGCCCAGATACGCAGTATTTT.

In this sample, this clone turned up a few times. This chain links TRBV27 with TRBJ1-1; D unresolved. The CDR3 loop spans 9 amino acids. With 6 bases removed from V and 7 bases from J, the gap between germline ends came to 3 bases. Germline CDR1 MNHEY, CDR2 SMNVEV (reference sequence). The CDR3 DNA reads TGTGCCAGCAGCCGTGAAGCTTTCTTT. Translating gives CASSREAFF.

The J gene is TRBJ1-1, the V gene TRBV19; perhaps TRBD1 as D (5 bases). Germline-derived CDR1 and CDR2 are LNHDA and SQIVND (reference sequence). Trimming shortened V by 5 bases and J by 5 bases, and 15 bases separated the two germline ends. The CDR3 covers 14 residues. The CDR3 reads CASSLRPQGTEAFF. The CDR3 DNA sequence: TGTGCCAGTAGTTTAAGACCCCAGGGAACTGAAGCTTTCTTT.

The chain couples TRBV4-1 to TRBJ2-7; TRBD2 matches 8 bases. The CDR3 has 15 amino acids. V was pared by 4 bases and J by 0 bases, with 5 bases of the junction left unmatched. From germline, CDR1 is MGHRA and CDR2 YSYEKL. The CDR3 protein is CASSPLADSSYEQYF. The CDR3 DNA reads TGCGCCAGCAGCCCACTAGCGGACAGCTCCTACGAGCAGTACTTC.

This clone was seen just once. The J gene is TRBJ1-2, the V gene TRBV6-5, with D possibly being TRBD1 (6 bases). CDR1 and CDR2 from the germline V gene are MNHEY and SVGAGI. V lost 2 bases to trimming and J lost 7 bases, with 14 bases between them. The CDR3 totals 14 residues. The CDR3 bases are TGTGCCAGCAGTTACCAAAGGACAGCCAGTGGCTACACCTTC. Its protein is CASSYQRTASGYTF.

The rearrangement joins TRBV11-3 to TRBJ2-5; tentatively, D is TRBD2 (6 bases). Looked up from germline, CDR1 is SGHNT and CDR2 is YENEEA. Between the trimmed V and J ends, which lost 5 bases and 3 bases, there was a span of 19 bases. The CDR3 has 16 residues. The CDR3 reads CASSPAGGGSEETQYF. The CDR3 nucleotides read TGTGCCAGCAGCCCGGCGGGCGGAGGGTCTGAAGAGACCCAGTACTTC.

CDR3 nucleotide sequence: TGTGCCAGCAGTCTGACCCCCGGGGAGGCTTTCTTT. Protein: CASSLTPGEAFF. The J gene is TRBJ1-1, the V gene TRBV6-1; D is unclear. This CDR3 comprises 12 residues. Trimming removed 5 bases from V and 11 bases from J, with 15 bases in between. The germline CDR1 and CDR2 sequences are MNHNS and SASEGT.

A single count supports this clone. This sequence joins TRBV19 and TRBJ2-7; 9 nucleotides align to TRBD1. Unmatched junction bases numbered 8, after V lost 5 bases and J lost 6 bases. Germline CDR1 and CDR2: LNHDA and SQIVND (reference sequence). This CDR3 is built from 14 residues. CDR3 residues: CASSPPGQGSEQYF. CDR3 nucleotides: TGTGCCAGTAGTCCACCGGGACAGGGATCCGAGCAGTACTTC. Looking up the rest from reference TRBV19 and TRBJ2-7 gives the full variable domain: DGGITQSPKYLFRKEGQNVTLSCEQNLNHDAMYWYRQDPGQGLRLIYYSQIVNDFQKGDIAEGYSVSREKKESFPLTVTSAQKNPTAFYLCASSPPGQGSEQYFGPGTRLTVT.

This chain uses TRBV13 with TRBJ2-7, with 9 positions matching TRBD1. J gave up 5 bases and V 6 bases, and 11 bases lay outside the gene matches. CDR3 length: 15 residues. Germline CDR1 PRHDT, CDR2 FYEKMQ (reference sequence). CDR3 DNA sequence: TGTGCCAGCAGTCCGCCGGGACAGGGTAGGAACGAGCAGTACTTC. Translated, it gives CASSPPGQGRNEQYF.

This chain connects TRBV5-1 to TRBJ2-7; 7 positions agree with TRBD1. This CDR3 contains 13 residues. Germline CDR1 SGHRS, CDR2 YFSETQ. The J segment lost 3 bases and the V segment lost 4 bases, leaving 4 bases of the junction unmatched. In nucleotides, the CDR3 is TGCGCCAGCAGCCTGGGACAGAGCTACGAGCAGTACTTC. Translation: CASSLGQSYEQYF. The full variable domain, with the rest looked up from reference TRBV5-1 and TRBJ2-7, is KAGVTQTPRYLIKTRGQQVTLSCSPISGHRSVSWYQQTPGQGLQFLFEYFSETQRNKGNFPGRFSGRQFSNSRSEMNVSTLELGDSALYLCASSLGQSYEQYFGPGTRLTVT.

This sequence joins TRBV28 and TRBJ1-1; D possibly corresponds to TRBD1 (5 bases). This CDR3 comprises 15 residues. Germline lookup yields CDR1 MDHEN and CDR2 SYDVKM. V lost 3 bases and J lost 0, with 11 bases in between. This chain's CDR3 is CASSLIGAMNTEAFF. CDR3 DNA: TGTGCCAGCAGTTTGATAGGGGCCATGAACACTGAAGCTTTCTTT.

The chain's CDR3 is CASSFGNYEQYF. The CDR3, as DNA: TGTGCCAGCAGCTTCGGGAACTACGAGCAGTACTTC. The V call is TRBV5-6, the J call TRBJ2-5, with D perhaps matching TRBD2 (5 bases). The assigned J gene may be wrong: the sequence end matches TRBJ2-7 better. The CDR3 runs 12 residues. The V gene's germline CDR1 is SGHDT and CDR2 YYEEEE.

V gene TRBV5-1 combines with J gene TRBJ2-5; possibly TRBD1 for D (5 bases). The CDR3 has 13 residues. Looked up from germline, CDR1 is SGHRS and CDR2 is YFSETQ. The germline V and J ends were trimmed by 2 bases and 5 bases, with 10 bases remaining between them. The CDR3 sequence: CASSFQGGETQYF. The CDR3 region has the DNA TGCGCCAGCAGCTTTCAGGGCGGCGAGACCCAGTACTTC. The variable domain in full, completed from reference TRBV5-1 and TRBJ2-5, reads KAGVTQTPRYLIKTRGQQVTLSCSPISGHRSVSWYQQTPGQGLQFLFEYFSETQRNKGNFPGRFSGRQFSNSRSEMNVSTLELGDSALYLCASSFQGGETQYFGPGTRLLVL.

This clone showed up just a few times. This chain joins TRBV5-1 and TRBJ1-1; the D gene is possibly TRBD1 (5 bases). Trimming removed 2 bases from V and 1 base from J, with 9 bases in between. This CDR3 is built from 14 residues. Germline V lookup: CDR1 SGHRS, CDR2 YFSETQ. CDR3 in amino acids: CASSFNQGNTEAFF. CDR3 nucleotide sequence: TGCGCCAGCAGCTTCAATCAGGGGAACACTGAAGCTTTCTTT.